The present entry profiles one T cell receptor beta chain with its context. Antigen specificity is unknown. About 30,000 T cell genomes (around 0.2 ug DNA) went into each sorted-subset replicate. Some clones are missing from TCRdb's copy, which holds only in-frame ones; the method was immunoSEQ multiplex PCR. The sample has about 2 million clones, roughly 94% seen once; the top ten hold roughly 0.13%. V lost 5 bases and J 6 bases, leaving 17 bases between the germline ends. Germline values: CDR1 GTSNPN, CDR2 SVGIG (reference sequence). This CDR3 region has 13 residues. The entry originates in a study of shared clonotypes between healthy human individuals. Study at large: With ages of 18 to 49, the donors were two women and a few men. Whole-study results and caveats: Having only a few donors restricted how much genetic and exposure-history diversity was captured. Measured sharing among donors was expected to vary with sequencing depth.

V gene TRBV30 combines with J gene TRBJ2-7, with D perhaps TRBD1 (6 bases). The source of this sequence is a man in his late teens or twenties in good health. The material sequenced was naive CD4+ T cells sorted from blood. The subset denotes: CD45RA+ positively selected. The CDR3 loop reads CAWGGEVGREQYF. CDR3 coding DNA: TGTGCCTGGGGGGGCGAGGTGGGGCGCGAGCAGTACTTC.